The clone carrying this T cell receptor beta chain was recorded many times. The data were obtained in a study of T cells in Graves' hyperthyroidism and ophthalmopathy. Using RNA transcripts as the source, TCR beta CDR3 regions were amplified. The TCR CDR3 was amplified in a first-round RT-PCR using the HTBI primer set. TCRdb independently ran MiXCR on the multiplex PCR reads; one entry per CDR3 protein. The data hold about 420,000 distinct CDR3 sequences, with 12% to 15% observed a single time. The CDR3 loop spans 14 amino acids. V dropped 5 bases and J dropped 4 bases, with 14 bases sitting between them. Germline CDR1 and CDR2: SEHNR and FQNEAQ (reference sequence).

This chain joins TRBV7-9 and TRBJ1-1; no reliable D call. The specimen was blood. The TCR originated in a young woman with Graves' hyperthyroidism. DNA for the CDR3: TGTGCCAGCAGCGAGAATTTCGATGTCACTGAAGCTTTCTTT. Amino acid sequence: CASSENFDVTEAFF.